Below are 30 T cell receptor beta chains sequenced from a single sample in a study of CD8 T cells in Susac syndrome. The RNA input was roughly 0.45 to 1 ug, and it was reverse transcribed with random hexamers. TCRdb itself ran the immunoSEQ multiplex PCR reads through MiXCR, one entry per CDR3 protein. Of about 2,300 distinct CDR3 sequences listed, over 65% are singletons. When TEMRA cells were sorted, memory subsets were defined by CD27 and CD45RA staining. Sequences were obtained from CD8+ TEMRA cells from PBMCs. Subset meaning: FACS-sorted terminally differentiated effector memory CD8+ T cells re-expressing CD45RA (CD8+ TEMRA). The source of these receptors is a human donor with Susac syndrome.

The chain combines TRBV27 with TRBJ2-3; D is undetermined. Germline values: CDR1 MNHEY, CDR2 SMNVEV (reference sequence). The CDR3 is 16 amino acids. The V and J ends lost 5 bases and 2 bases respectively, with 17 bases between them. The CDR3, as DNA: TGTGCCAGCAGTGGATATAACACAAAATCCACAGATACGCAGTATTTT. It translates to CASSGYNTKSTDTQYF.

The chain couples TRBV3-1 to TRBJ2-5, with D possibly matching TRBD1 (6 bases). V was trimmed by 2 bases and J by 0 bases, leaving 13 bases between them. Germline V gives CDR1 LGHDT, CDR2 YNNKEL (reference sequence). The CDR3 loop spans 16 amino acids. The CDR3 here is CASSQQGLGDQETQYF. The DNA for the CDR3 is TGTGCCAGCAGCCAACAGGGGTTGGGGGACCAAGAGACCCAGTACTTC.

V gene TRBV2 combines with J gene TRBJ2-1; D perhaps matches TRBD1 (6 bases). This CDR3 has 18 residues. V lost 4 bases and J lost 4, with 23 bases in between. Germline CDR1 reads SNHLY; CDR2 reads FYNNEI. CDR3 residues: CASSANTRKGEIYNEQFF. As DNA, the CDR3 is TGTGCCAGCAGTGCGAATACTCGAAAGGGGGAGATTTACAATGAGCAGTTCTTC.

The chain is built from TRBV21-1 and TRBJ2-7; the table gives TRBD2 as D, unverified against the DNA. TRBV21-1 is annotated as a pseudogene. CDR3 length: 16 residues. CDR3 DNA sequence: TGTGCCAGCAGGGGAGTTTTGCTACACGTGTTAGACGAGCAGTACTTC. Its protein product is CASRGVLLHVLDEQYF.

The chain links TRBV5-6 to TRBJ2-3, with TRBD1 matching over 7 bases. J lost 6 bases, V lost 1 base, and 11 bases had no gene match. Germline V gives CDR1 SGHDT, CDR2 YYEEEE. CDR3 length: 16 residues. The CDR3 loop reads CASSLWTGLPTDTQYF. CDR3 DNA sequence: TGTGCCAGCAGCTTGTGGACAGGCCTTCCCACCGATACGCAGTATTTT. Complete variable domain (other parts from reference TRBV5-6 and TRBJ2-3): DAGVTQSPTHLIKTRGQQVTLRCSPKSGHDTVSWYQQALGQGPQFIFQYYEEEERQRGNFPDRFSGHQFPNYSSELNVNALLLGDSALYLCASSLWTGLPTDTQYFGPGTRLTVL.

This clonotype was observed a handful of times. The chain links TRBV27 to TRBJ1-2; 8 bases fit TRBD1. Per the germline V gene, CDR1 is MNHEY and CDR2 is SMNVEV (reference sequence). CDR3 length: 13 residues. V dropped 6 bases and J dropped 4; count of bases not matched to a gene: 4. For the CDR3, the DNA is TGTGCCAGCAGCCACAGGGGGGGCTATGGCTACACCTTC. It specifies CASSHRGGYGYTF.

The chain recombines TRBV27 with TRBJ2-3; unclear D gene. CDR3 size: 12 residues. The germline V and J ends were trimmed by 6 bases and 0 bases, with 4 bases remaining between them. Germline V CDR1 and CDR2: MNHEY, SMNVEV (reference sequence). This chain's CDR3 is CASSPSTDTQYF. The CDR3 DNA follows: TGTGCCAGCAGCCCTAGCACAGATACGCAGTATTTT.

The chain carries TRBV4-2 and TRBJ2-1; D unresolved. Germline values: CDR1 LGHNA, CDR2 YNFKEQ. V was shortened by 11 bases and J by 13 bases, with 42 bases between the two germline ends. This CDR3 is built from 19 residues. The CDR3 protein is CACCPWELLTYSSPQLQFF. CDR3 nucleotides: TGTGCCTGCTGTCCGTGGGAACTGCTAACGTACAGTTCGCCGCAATTACAGTTCTTC.

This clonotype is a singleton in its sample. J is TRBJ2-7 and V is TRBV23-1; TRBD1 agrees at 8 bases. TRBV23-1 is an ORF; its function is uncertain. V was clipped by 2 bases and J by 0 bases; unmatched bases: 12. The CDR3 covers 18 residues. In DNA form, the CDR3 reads TGCGCCAGCAGTCAAGAAATGCACGGACAGGGAATCTCCTACGAGCAGTACTTC. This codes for CASSQEMHGQGISYEQYF.

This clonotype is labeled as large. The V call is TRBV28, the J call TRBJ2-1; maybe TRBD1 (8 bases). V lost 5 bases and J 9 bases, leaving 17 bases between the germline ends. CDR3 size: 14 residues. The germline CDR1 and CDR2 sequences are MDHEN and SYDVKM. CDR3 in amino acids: CASSALDREGEQFF. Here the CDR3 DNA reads TGTGCCAGCAGTGCTTTGGACAGGGAGGGTGAGCAGTTCTTC.

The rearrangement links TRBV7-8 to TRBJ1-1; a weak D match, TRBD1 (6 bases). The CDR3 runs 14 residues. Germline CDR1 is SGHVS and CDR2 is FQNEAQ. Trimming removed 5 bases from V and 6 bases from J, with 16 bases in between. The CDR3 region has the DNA TGTGCCAGCAGCCCGGAGTGGCCAGGGGCTGAAGCTTTCTTT. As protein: CASSPEWPGAEAFF.

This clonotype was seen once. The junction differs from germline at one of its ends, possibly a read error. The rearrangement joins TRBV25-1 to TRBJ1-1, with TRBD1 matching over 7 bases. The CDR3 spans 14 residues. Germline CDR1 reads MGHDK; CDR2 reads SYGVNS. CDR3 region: CASSEWTGYTEASF. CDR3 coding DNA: TGTGCCAGCAGTGAATGGACAGGCTACACTGAAGCTTCCTTT.

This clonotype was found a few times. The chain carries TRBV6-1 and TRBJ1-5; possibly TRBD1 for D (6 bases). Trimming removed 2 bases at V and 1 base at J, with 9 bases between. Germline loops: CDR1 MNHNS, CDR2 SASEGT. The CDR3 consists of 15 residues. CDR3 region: CASSERGGSNQPQHF. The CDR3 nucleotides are TGTGCCAGCAGTGAACGCGGGGGCAGCAATCAGCCCCAGCATTTT.

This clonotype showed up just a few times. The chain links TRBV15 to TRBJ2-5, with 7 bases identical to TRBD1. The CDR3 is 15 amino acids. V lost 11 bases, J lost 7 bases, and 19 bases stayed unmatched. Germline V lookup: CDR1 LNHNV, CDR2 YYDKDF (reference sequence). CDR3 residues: CASSWDDRDRWTQYF. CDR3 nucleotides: TGTGCCTCTTCTTGGGACGACAGGGATCGCTGGACCCAGTACTTC.

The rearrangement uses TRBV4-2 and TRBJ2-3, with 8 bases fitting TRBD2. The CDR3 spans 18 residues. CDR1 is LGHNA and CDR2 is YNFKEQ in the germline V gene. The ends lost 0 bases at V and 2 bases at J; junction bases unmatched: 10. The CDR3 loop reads CASSQEVIGRGDTDTQYF. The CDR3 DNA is TGTGCCAGCAGCCAAGAGGTCATTGGGCGGGGGGACACAGATACGCAGTATTTT.

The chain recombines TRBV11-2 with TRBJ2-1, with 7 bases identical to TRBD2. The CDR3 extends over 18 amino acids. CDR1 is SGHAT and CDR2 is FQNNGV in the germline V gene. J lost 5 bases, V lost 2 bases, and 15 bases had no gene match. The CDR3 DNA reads TGTGCCAGCAGCTTAAGATTTGCGGCGGCGGGGGACCACAATGAGCAGTTCTTC. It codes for CASSLRFAAAGDHNEQFF.

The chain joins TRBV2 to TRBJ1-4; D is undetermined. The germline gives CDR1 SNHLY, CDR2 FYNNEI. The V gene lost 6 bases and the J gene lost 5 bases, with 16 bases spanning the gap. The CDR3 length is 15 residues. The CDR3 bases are TGTGCCAGCAGCCTCCCCGGTGGGGAAAATGAAAAACTGTTTTTT. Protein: CASSLPGGENEKLFF. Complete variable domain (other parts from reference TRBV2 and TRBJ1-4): EPEVTQTPSHQVTQMGQEVILRCVPISNHLYFYWYRQILGQKVEFLVSFYNNEISEKSEIFDDQFSVERPDGSNFTLKIRSTKLEDSAMYFCASSLPGGENEKLFFGSGTQLSVL.

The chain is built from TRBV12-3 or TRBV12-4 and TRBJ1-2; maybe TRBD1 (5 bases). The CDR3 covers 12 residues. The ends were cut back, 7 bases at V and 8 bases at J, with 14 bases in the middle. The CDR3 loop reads CASTFGAEGYTF. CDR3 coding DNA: TGTGCCAGCACCTTCGGGGCGGAGGGCTACACCTTC.

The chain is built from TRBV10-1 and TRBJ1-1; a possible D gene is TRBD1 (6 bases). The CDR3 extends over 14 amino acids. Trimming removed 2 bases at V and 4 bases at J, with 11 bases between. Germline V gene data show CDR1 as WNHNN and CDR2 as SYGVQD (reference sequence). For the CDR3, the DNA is TGCGCCAGCAGTGAGACAGGGCTTGGCACTGAAGCTTTCTTT. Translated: CASSETGLGTEAFF.

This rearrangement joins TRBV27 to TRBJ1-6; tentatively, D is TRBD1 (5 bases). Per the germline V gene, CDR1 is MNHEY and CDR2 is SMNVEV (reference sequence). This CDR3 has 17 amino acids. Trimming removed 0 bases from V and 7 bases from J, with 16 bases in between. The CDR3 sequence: CASSLSSAGPRNSPLHF. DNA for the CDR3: TGTGCCAGCAGTTTATCGTCTGCAGGGCCTCGGAATTCACCCCTCCACTTT.

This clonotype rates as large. CDR3: CASSLGQGVDEKLFF. CDR3 DNA: TGTGCCAGCAGCTTAGGACAGGGGGTTGATGAAAAACTGTTTTTT. The rearrangement links TRBV13 to TRBJ1-4; 8 bases are shared with TRBD1. Trimming took 0 bases from V and 6 from J; bases not matched to a gene: 3. This CDR3 is 15 amino acids long. Germline CDR1 reads PRHDT; CDR2 reads FYEKMQ (reference sequence).

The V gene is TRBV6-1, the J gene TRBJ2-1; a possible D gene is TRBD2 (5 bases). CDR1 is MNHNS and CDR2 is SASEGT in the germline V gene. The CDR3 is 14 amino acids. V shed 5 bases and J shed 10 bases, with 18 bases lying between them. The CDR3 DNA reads TGTGCCAGCAGTATAGAGGGCGAAGGCGTGGAGCAGTTCTTC. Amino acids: CASSIEGEGVEQFF.

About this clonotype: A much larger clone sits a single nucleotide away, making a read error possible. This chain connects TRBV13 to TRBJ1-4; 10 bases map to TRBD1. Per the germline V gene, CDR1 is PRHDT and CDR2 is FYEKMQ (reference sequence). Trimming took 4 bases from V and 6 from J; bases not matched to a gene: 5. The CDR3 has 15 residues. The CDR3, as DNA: TGTGCCAGCAGCTCAGGACAGGGGGTTGATGAAAAACTGTTTTTT. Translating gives CASSSGQGVDEKLFF.

In DNA form, the CDR3 reads TGTGCCAGCAGCCCGGGACCGCCTCGAACCCTCCACTTT. The encoded protein is CASSPGPPRTLHF. The genes are TRBV11-2 and TRBJ1-6; tentatively, D is TRBD1 (5 bases). The CDR3 has 13 residues. V lost 5 bases, J lost 14 bases, and 16 bases lay in between. Germline V gene sequence: CDR1 SGHAT, CDR2 FQNNGV.

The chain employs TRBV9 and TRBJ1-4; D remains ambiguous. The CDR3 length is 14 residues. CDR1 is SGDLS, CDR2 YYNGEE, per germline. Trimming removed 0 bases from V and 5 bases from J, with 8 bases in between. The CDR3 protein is CASSVDGGNEKLFF. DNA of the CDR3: TGTGCCAGCAGCGTAGATGGAGGAAATGAAAAACTGTTTTTT. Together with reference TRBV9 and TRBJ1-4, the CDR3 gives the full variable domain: DSGVTQTPKHLITATGQRVTLRCSPRSGDLSVYWYQQSLDQGLQFLIQYYNGEERAKGNILERFSAQQFPDLHSELNLSSLELGDSALYFCASSVDGGNEKLFFGSGTQLSVL.

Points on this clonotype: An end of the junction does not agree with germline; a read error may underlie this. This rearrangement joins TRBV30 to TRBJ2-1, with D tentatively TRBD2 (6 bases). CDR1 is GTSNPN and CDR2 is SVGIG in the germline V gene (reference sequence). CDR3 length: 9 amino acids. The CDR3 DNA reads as TGTGCCGGGAGGCCAGGGATGGGCTTC. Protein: CAGRPGMGF.

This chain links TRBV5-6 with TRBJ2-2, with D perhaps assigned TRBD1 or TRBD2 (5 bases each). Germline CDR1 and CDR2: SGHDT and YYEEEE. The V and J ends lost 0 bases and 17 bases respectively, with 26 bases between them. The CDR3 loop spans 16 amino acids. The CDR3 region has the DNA TGTGCCAGCAGCTTGGTTCAGCTCAAAAAGCTAGGGGAGCCTTTTTTT. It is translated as CASSLVQLKKLGEPFF.

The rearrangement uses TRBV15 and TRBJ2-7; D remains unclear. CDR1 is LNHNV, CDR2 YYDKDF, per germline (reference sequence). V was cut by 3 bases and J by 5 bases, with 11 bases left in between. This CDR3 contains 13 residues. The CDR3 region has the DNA TGTGCCACCAGCAGGTCCAACGGGCACGAGCAGTACTTC. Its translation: CATSRSNGHEQYF. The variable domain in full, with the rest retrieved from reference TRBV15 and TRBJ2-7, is DAMVIQNPRYQVTQFGKPVTLSCSQTLNHNVMYWYQQKSSQAPKLLFHYYDKDFNNEADTPDNFQSRRPNTSFCFLDIRSPGLGDTAMYLCATSRSNGHEQYFGPGTRLTVT.

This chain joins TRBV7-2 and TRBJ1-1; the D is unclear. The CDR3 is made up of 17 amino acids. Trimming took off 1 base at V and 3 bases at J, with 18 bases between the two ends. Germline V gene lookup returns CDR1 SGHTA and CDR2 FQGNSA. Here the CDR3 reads CASSLVIGFMWDTEAFF. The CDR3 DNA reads TGTGCCAGCAGCTTAGTCATTGGGTTCATGTGGGACACTGAAGCTTTCTTT.

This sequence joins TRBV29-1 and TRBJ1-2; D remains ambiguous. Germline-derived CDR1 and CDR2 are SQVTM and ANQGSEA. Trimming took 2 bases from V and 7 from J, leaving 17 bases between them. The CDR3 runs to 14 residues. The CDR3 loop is CSVERRRGICGYTF. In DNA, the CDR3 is TGCAGCGTTGAACGGAGGCGGGGAATCTGTGGCTACACCTTC.